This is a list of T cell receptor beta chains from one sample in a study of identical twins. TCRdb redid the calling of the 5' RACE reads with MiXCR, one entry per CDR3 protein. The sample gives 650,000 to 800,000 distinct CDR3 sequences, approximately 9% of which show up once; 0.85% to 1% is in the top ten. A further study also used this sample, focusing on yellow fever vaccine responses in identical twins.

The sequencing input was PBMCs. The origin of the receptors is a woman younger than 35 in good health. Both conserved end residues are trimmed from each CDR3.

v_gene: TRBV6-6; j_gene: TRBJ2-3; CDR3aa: ASSPRPPDTQY
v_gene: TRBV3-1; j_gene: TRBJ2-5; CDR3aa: ASSQRGPSARYQETQY
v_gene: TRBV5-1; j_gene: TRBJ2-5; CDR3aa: ASSTGTLGETQY
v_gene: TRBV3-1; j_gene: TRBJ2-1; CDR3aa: ASSPGLAGGKQF
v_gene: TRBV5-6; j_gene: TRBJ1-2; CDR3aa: ASSGNNWAQGYT
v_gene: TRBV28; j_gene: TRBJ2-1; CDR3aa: ASSLPGMTVNEQF
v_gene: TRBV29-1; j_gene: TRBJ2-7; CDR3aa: SVGEVRVDEQY
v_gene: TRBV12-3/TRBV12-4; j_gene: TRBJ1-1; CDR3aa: ASTQTVNTEAF
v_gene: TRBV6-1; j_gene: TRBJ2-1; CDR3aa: ASSDLRRSGQGQHEQF
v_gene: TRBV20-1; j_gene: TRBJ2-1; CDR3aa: SAREVDFYNEQF
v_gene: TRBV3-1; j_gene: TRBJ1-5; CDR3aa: ASSPGQGYQPQH
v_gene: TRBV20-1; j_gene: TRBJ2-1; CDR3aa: SASLRVAGQYNEQF
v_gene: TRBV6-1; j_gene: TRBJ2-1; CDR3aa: ASNKREHFNEQF
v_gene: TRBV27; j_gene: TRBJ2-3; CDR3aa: ASTTGTLPTDTQY
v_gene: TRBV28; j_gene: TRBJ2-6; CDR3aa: ASNQFRGSGANVLT
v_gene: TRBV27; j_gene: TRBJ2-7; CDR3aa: ASSFGLAGVGEQY
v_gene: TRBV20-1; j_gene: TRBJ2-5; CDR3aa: SATLAGVRETQY
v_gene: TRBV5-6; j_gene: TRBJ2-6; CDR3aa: ASSSLTGGLGANVLT
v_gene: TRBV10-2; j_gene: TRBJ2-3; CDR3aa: ASSESWGISDTQY
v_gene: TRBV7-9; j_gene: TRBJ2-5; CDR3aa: ASSQLSGGPAWTQY
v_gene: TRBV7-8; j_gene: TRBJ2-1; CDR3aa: ASSLGQEFYNEQF
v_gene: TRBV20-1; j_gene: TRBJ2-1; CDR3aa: SARKATSVSYNEQF
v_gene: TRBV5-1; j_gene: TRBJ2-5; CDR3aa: ASSLSLAVGETQY
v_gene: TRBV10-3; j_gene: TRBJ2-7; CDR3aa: AITAGQPDEQY
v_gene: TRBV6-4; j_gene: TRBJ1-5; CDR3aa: ASSEIWGANQPQH
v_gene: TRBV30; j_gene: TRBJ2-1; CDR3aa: AWRQGSEQF
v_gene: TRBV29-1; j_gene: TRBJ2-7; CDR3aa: SVENLPGQGSYEQY
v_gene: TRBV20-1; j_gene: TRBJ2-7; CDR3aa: SAARQGSGASGQY
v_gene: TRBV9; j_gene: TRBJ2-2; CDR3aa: ASSVSLTGELF
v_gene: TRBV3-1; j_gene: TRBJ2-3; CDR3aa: ASSLRQGYTDTQY
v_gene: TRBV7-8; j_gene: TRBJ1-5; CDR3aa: ASSLALTRVDQPQH
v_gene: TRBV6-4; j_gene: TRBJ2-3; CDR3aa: ASSPSDSGAEVTDTQY
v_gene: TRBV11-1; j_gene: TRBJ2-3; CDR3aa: ASSDLAGGPQSTDTQY
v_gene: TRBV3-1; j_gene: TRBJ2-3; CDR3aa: ASSSAGGYGTQY
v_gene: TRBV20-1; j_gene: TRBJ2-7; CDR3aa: SARSPRTASYEQY
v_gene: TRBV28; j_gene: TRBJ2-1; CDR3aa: ASSNAGGSSYNEQF
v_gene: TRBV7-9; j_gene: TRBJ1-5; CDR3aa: ASSLDTGYQPQH
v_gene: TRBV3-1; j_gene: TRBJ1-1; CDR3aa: ASSRSNEGTEAF
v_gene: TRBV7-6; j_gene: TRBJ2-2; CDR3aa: ATDGQGLTGELF
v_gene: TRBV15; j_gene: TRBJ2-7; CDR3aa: ATSREPQGFSYEQY
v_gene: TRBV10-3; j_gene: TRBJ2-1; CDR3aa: AISEGDSTYNEQF
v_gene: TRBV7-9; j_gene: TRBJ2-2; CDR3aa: ASSERLAGHTGELF
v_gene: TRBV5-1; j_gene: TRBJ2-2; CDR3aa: ASSPRDRVIDGELF
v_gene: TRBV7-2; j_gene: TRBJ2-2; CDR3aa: ASRQQNTGELF
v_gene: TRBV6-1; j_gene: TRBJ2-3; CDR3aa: ASKKTSTDTQY
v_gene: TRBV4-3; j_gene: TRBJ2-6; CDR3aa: ASSQDPALGNSGANVLT
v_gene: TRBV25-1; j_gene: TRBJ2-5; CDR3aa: ASSEFGGETQY
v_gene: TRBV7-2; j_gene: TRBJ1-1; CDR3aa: ASSPRGEGSNTEAF
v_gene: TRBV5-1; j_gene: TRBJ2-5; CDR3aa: ASSFNDGFVETQY
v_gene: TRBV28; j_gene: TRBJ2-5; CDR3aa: ASSPRTVVQETQY
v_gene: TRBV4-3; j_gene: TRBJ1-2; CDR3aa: ASSQALRGAGYT
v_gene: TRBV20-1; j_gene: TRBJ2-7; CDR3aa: SARGIDRGRLADSYEQY